The 23 T cell receptor beta chains reported below all come from one sample, sequenced in a study of shared clonotypes between healthy human individuals. Method: immunoSEQ multiplex PCR; TCRdb's copy keeps in-frame clones and lacks some. The profile shows hundreds of thousands of clones, 96% of them singletons. Only CD45RO-negative cells positively selected for CCR7 counted as naive CD8 cells, so terminally differentiated effector memory CD45RA+ cells were excluded. Sequenced material: naive CD8+ T cells sorted from blood. The receptors were sampled from a woman aged 25 to 45 in good health.

The chain recombines TRBV11-1 with TRBJ2-7; TRBD2 might be the D (7 bases). The V and J ends lost 5 bases and 6 bases respectively, with 20 bases between them. This CDR3 comprises 15 residues. Germline CDR1 SGHAT, CDR2 FQDESV (reference sequence). CDR3 protein: CASSPRLGRGGEQYF. Written as DNA, the CDR3 is TGTGCCAGCAGCCCCCGTTTAGGGAGGGGGGGCGAGCAGTACTTC.

V usage is TRBV10-2 and J usage is TRBJ2-7, with 8 bases lining up with TRBD1. The V and J ends lost 0 bases and 4 bases, in that order; junction bases with no gene match: 5. Germline loops: CDR1 WSHSY, CDR2 SAAADI. The CDR3 has 15 amino acids. CDR3 sequence: CASSESTGAGYEQYF. The CDR3 nucleotides are TGCGCCAGCAGTGAGTCGACAGGGGCTGGGTACGAGCAGTACTTC.

V is TRBV5-6 and J is TRBJ2-1, with 8 bases that match TRBD2. CDR1 SGHDT and CDR2 YYEEEE come from the germline V gene. Trimming at V came to 3 bases and at J to 3 bases, leaving 8 bases not matched to a gene. The CDR3 extends over 16 amino acids. DNA of the CDR3: TGTGCCAGCAGCTCATGGACTAGCTGGAACTACAATGAGCAGTTCTTC. Its translation: CASSSWTSWNYNEQFF.

This clone appeared once. The V gene is TRBV4-2, the J gene TRBJ2-7, with no clear D. CDR1 and CDR2 from the germline V gene are LGHNA and YNFKEQ. V gave up 0 bases and J gave up 1 base, with 10 bases separating them. The CDR3 covers 15 residues. CDR3 nucleotide sequence: TGTGCCAGCAGCCAAGATCTAGGCGAATCCTACGAGCAGTACTTC. Translating gives CASSQDLGESYEQYF.

The CDR3 nucleotides are TGTGCCACCAGCAGAGATCTGAGTAGCGCCGAGCAGTACTTC. This gives the protein CATSRDLSSAEQYF. The V gene is TRBV15, the J gene TRBJ2-7, with D possibly being TRBD2 (5 bases). There are 14 residues in the CDR3. From germline, CDR1 is LNHNV and CDR2 YYDKDF (reference sequence). Trimming removed 0 bases from V and 6 bases from J, with 12 bases in between.

V usage is TRBV10-2 and J usage is TRBJ2-2; D not resolved. V gave up 3 bases and J gave up 4 bases, with 12 bases separating them. CDR3 length: 15 amino acids. Germline-derived CDR1 and CDR2 are WSHSY and SAAADI. The CDR3 DNA is TGCGCCAGCAGTGAATCTCTACAACTCACCGGGGAGCTGTTTTTT. This gives the protein CASSESLQLTGELFF.

The J gene is TRBJ2-6, the V gene TRBV7-8, with D possibly being TRBD1 (5 bases). The CDR3 loop spans 14 amino acids. CDR1 and CDR2 from the germline V gene are SGHVS and FQNEAQ. V lost 7 bases, J lost 8 bases, and 15 bases lay in between. The CDR3 protein is CASIKTGATNVLTF. CDR3 in DNA: TGTGCCAGCATCAAGACTGGGGCCACCAACGTCCTGACTTTC.

Remarks on this clone: Mismatch with germline at one junction end may stem from a read error. The CDR3: CASSIGVSSGTDTRYF. CDR3 sequence (DNA): TGTGCCAGTAGTATAGGGGTTTCTAGCGGCACAGATACGCGGTATTTT. V usage is TRBV19 and J usage is TRBJ2-3; 7 positions match TRBD2. This CDR3 is 16 amino acids long. Germline V gene sequence: CDR1 LNHDA, CDR2 SQIVND (reference sequence).

The CDR3, as DNA: TGTGCCAGCAGCGCAGGACAGGGGGTGACTAATGAAAAACTGTTTTTT. This codes for CASSAGQGVTNEKLFF. The chain is built from TRBV5-8 and TRBJ1-4, with 10 bases lining up with TRBD1. CDR1 is SGHTS and CDR2 is YDEGEE in the germline V gene. CDR3 length: 16 amino acids. Trimming cost V 4 bases and J 2 bases; bases outside gene matches: 5.

The chain joins TRBV6-5 to TRBJ1-2; D is unresolved. Germline-derived CDR1 and CDR2 are MNHEY and SVGAGI. The CDR3 contains 15 residues. Trimming removed 2 bases from V and 0 bases from J, with 10 bases in between. In DNA form, the CDR3 reads TGTGCCAGCAGTTACACCGGGGAAACTAACTATGGCTACACCTTC. Residues: CASSYTGETNYGYTF.

This chain joins TRBV27 and TRBJ2-3, with 8 bases fitting TRBD2. Trimming took 2 bases from V and 0 from J; bases not matched to a gene: 7. This CDR3 contains 17 residues. Germline V gene lookup returns CDR1 MNHEY and CDR2 SMNVEV (reference sequence). The CDR3 spells CASSLKREGPSTDTQYF. CDR3 nucleotide sequence: TGTGCCAGCAGTTTAAAACGGGAGGGGCCTAGCACAGATACGCAGTATTTT.

In its sample, this clone was seen once. The V gene is TRBV19, the J gene TRBJ2-1, with D tentatively TRBD2 (5 bases). Germline V gene sequence: CDR1 LNHDA, CDR2 SQIVND (reference sequence). CDR3 size: 11 residues. Between the trimmed V and J ends, which lost 2 bases and 12 bases, there was a span of 8 bases. The CDR3 is CASSITGRQFF. For the CDR3, the DNA is TGTGCCAGTAGTATAACGGGAAGGCAGTTCTTC.

V usage is TRBV7-8 and J usage is TRBJ2-1, with 7 positions matching TRBD1. With V trimmed by 5 bases and J by 10 bases, 8 bases remained unmatched. The germline gives CDR1 SGHVS, CDR2 FQNEAQ. The CDR3 is 13 residues long. The CDR3 region is CASSKDWDSEQFF. CDR3 DNA sequence: TGTGCCAGCAGCAAAGATTGGGACAGCGAGCAGTTCTTC.

The chain uses TRBV29-1 and TRBJ2-1; 16 bases match TRBD2. The CDR3 runs to 17 residues. In germline, CDR1 is SQVTM, CDR2 ANQGSEA. The J segment lost 6 bases and the V segment lost 1 base, leaving 6 bases of the junction unmatched. The CDR3 spells CSVEGTGLAGGANEQFF. CDR3 nucleotide sequence: TGCAGCGTTGAAGGTACGGGACTAGCGGGAGGGGCCAATGAGCAGTTCTTC.

The genes are TRBV5-4 and TRBJ2-1, with D unresolved. Trimming removed 0 bases from V and 5 bases from J, with 6 bases in between. The CDR3 runs to 13 residues. CDR1 is SGHNT and CDR2 is YYREEE in the germline V gene (reference sequence). The CDR3 spells CASSLVPNNEQFF. As DNA, the CDR3 is TGTGCCAGCAGCTTGGTCCCAAACAATGAGCAGTTCTTC.

V gene TRBV19 combines with J gene TRBJ1-5; unclear D gene. Deletions cut 0 bases from V and 4 bases from J, with 10 bases between. The CDR3 has 15 residues. The germline V gene has CDR1 LNHDA and CDR2 SQIVND (reference sequence). The CDR3 protein is CASSIDWEQNQPQHF. The CDR3 DNA reads TGTGCCAGTAGTATAGATTGGGAGCAGAATCAGCCCCAGCATTTT.

The chain couples TRBV27 to TRBJ1-5; D remains unclear. Germline V CDR1 and CDR2: MNHEY, SMNVEV (reference sequence). The CDR3 extends over 13 amino acids. Trimming stripped 5 bases from V and 6 bases from J, with 11 bases between. The CDR3 DNA is TGTGCCAGCAGTCACCTCGAGGGTCAGCCCCAGCATTTT. Translating it yields CASSHLEGQPQHF.

The chain joins TRBV5-6 to TRBJ1-1; a possible D gene is TRBD1 (5 bases). Germline CDR1 and CDR2: SGHDT and YYEEEE. The CDR3 loop spans 18 amino acids. V lost 2 bases and J lost 1, with 21 bases in between. As DNA, the CDR3 is TGTGCCAGCAGCTTTAGGGGCAGGGCGGTCTACGGGAACACTGAAGCTTTCTTT. Protein product: CASSFRGRAVYGNTEAFF.

This clone has only one observation. The chain links TRBV28 to TRBJ1-4; 7 nucleotides line up with TRBD1. Germline V CDR1 and CDR2: MDHEN, SYDVKM. This CDR3 contains 15 residues. V dropped 3 bases and J dropped 8; count of bases not matched to a gene: 9. This chain's CDR3 is CASSFITGAGEKLFF. The CDR3 DNA follows: TGTGCCAGCAGTTTTATAACAGGGGCCGGCGAAAAACTGTTTTTT.

This rearrangement joins TRBV13 to TRBJ2-7; D gene uncertain. The CDR3 contains 13 residues. The V end was cut by 4 bases, the J end by 3 bases, with 10 bases between. Germline V gene sequence: CDR1 PRHDT, CDR2 FYEKMQ (reference sequence). Written as DNA, the CDR3 is TGTGCCAGCAGCTCTGGTCGGGTCTACGAGCAGTACTTC. Protein product: CASSSGRVYEQYF.

V and J are TRBV5-1 and TRBJ2-1; possibly TRBD1 for D (6 bases). CDR1 SGHRS and CDR2 YFSETQ come from the germline V gene. V gave up 3 bases and J gave up 10 bases, with 14 bases separating them. CDR3 size: 13 residues. The CDR3 region is CASSSGRTGEQFF. DNA of the CDR3: TGCGCCAGCAGCTCGGGACGAACAGGGGAGCAGTTCTTC.

The V call is TRBV2, the J call TRBJ1-4; a weak D match, TRBD1 (5 bases). This CDR3 is 12 amino acids long. V lost 7 bases, J lost 5 bases, and 8 bases lay in between. Germline values: CDR1 SNHLY, CDR2 FYNNEI. Here the CDR3 reads CASTGGNEKLFF. The CDR3 DNA follows: TGTGCCAGCACGGGGGGGAATGAAAAACTGTTTTTT.

This clone has just one count. The V call is TRBV5-6, the J call TRBJ1-1, with D unresolved. From germline, CDR1 is SGHDT and CDR2 YYEEEE. CDR3 length equals 15 residues. Trimming pared 0 bases from V and 2 bases from J, leaving 11 bases between. DNA for the CDR3: TGTGCCAGCAGCTTGGCCACCGGGATAAACACTGAAGCTTTCTTT. The encoded protein is CASSLATGINTEAFF.